The 14 T cell receptor beta chains listed next were all sequenced from one sample in a study of cytomegalovirus exposure and HLA in healthy donors. The table came from immunoSEQ multiplex PCR; TCRdb's copy has only in-frame clones and leaves some out. The sample lists 150,000 or so clones, over 80% seen once, with about 6.7% in the top ten. What was sequenced was PBMCs. The receptors were sampled from a woman aged 25 to 45 in good health and CMV-seropositive.

The chain employs TRBV29-1 and TRBJ2-2; possible D gene TRBD1, 5 bases. Germline V lookup: CDR1 SQVTM, CDR2 ANQGSEA. The CDR3 spans 13 residues. Deletions cut 3 bases from V and 1 base from J, with 6 bases between. The CDR3 reads CSVDGQNTGELFF. Written as DNA, the CDR3 is TGCAGCGTTGACGGACAGAACACCGGGGAGCTGTTTTTT.

The chain employs TRBV7-2 and TRBJ1-6; 7 bases match TRBD1. Germline V gene sequence: CDR1 SGHTA, CDR2 FQGNSA. V trimming: 2 bases; J trimming: 6 bases; junction bases outside the gene matches: 4. This CDR3 region has 15 residues. CDR3 sequence (DNA): TGTGCCAGCAGCTTAAGTGGGACAGCTAATTCACCCCTCCACTTT. It translates to CASSLSGTANSPLHF.

The V gene is TRBV4-1, the J gene TRBJ2-7; TRBD1 matches at 7 bases. J lost 5 bases, V lost 3 bases, and 4 bases had no gene match. Germline CDR1 reads MGHRA; CDR2 reads YSYEKL. This CDR3 has 13 amino acids. CDR3 protein: CASSHDRVHEQYF. The CDR3 nucleotides are TGCGCCAGCAGCCACGACAGGGTCCACGAGCAGTACTTC.

This chain uses TRBV10-2 with TRBJ1-1; D perhaps matches TRBD1 (5 bases). The germline V gene has CDR1 WSHSY and CDR2 SAAADI. The V and J ends lost 3 bases and 0 bases respectively, with 8 bases between them. This CDR3 region has 14 residues. The CDR3 region is CASSDQGMNTEAFF. CDR3 coding DNA: TGCGCCAGCAGTGATCAGGGTATGAACACTGAAGCTTTCTTT.

The rearrangement uses TRBV10-2 and TRBJ1-1; the D is unclear. The V end was cut by 2 bases, the J end by 0 bases, with 10 bases between. The CDR3 is made up of 15 amino acids. Germline V CDR1 and CDR2: WSHSY, SAAADI. The CDR3 sequence: CASSEIRFMNTEAFF. The CDR3 region has the DNA TGCGCCAGCAGTGAGATCCGGTTCATGAACACTGAAGCTTTCTTT.

The V gene is TRBV7-9, the J gene TRBJ2-7; 7 nucleotides align to TRBD1. Germline values: CDR1 SEHNR, CDR2 FQNEAQ (reference sequence). Losses at the gene ends were 5 bases for V and 5 bases for J; bases not matched to a gene: 9. This CDR3 region has 14 residues. The DNA of the CDR3 is TGTGCCAGCAGCCTGGGACAGCCAGGAGACGAGCAGTACTTC. Residues: CASSLGQPGDEQYF.

V usage is TRBV27 and J usage is TRBJ2-6; tentative D call: TRBD2 (5 bases). Trimming left V 9 bases short and J 0 bases short, with 18 bases between. This CDR3 is built from 17 residues. Germline V gene data show CDR1 as MNHEY and CDR2 as SMNVEV (reference sequence). For the CDR3, the DNA is TGTGCCAGTAGCGTTATATCCGTAAACTCTGGGGCCAACGTCCTGACTTTC. This sequence encodes CASSVISVNSGANVLTF. The whole variable domain, remainder taken from reference TRBV27 and TRBJ2-6, is EAQVTQNPRYLITVTGKKLTVTCSQNMNHEYMSWYRQDPGLGLRQIYYSMNVEVTDKGDVPEGYKVSRKEKRNFPLILESPSPNQTSLYFCASSVISVNSGANVLTFGAGSRLTVL.

This clone appeared once. V and J are TRBV21-1 and TRBJ1-6. TRBV21-1 is labeled a pseudogene. The CDR3 consists of 13 residues. Here the CDR3 reads CASLFGLRSPLHF. The CDR3 coding sequence is TGTGCCAGCCTATTCGGACTGAGATCACCCCTCCACTTT.

In this sample, this clone turned up once. The gene calls are TRBV19 and TRBJ2-3; possible D gene TRBD2, 6 bases. Deletions cut 2 bases from V and 2 bases from J, with 8 bases between. CDR3 size: 14 residues. The V gene's germline CDR1 is LNHDA and CDR2 SQIVND (reference sequence). The CDR3 sequence is CASSITGVTDTQYF. The DNA for the CDR3 is TGTGCCAGTAGTATAACGGGGGTCACAGATACGCAGTATTTT.

V is TRBV7-2 and J is TRBJ2-7, with a tentative D call TRBD1 (5 bases). V lost 4 bases, J lost 2 bases, and 12 bases lay in between. The germline V gene encodes CDR1 SGHTA and CDR2 FQGNSA. The CDR3 is 14 amino acids. The CDR3 DNA reads TGTGCCAGCAGCTCTGAAAGGGGTGCCTACGAGCAGTACTTC. This encodes CASSSERGAYEQYF.

This clone was observed a handful of times. The rearrangement joins TRBV15 to TRBJ1-2, with 8 bases aligning to TRBD1. V trimming: 0 bases; J trimming: 4 bases; junction bases outside the gene matches: 7. Germline loops: CDR1 LNHNV, CDR2 YYDKDF (reference sequence). This CDR3 comprises 16 residues. Here the CDR3 reads CATSRDPDRASYGYTF. The CDR3 DNA is TGTGCCACCAGCAGAGACCCGGACAGGGCTAGCTATGGCTACACCTTC.

The chain is built from TRBV9 and TRBJ2-1; D is unresolved. The CDR3 contains 12 residues. V was trimmed by 4 bases and J by 3 bases, leaving 5 bases between them. Germline loops: CDR1 SGDLS, CDR2 YYNGEE. CDR3 sequence: CASSPSYNEQFF. CDR3 in DNA: TGTGCCAGCAGCCCTAGCTACAATGAGCAGTTCTTC.

The chain has TRBV27 and TRBJ1-6, with TRBD1 matching 11 bases. The CDR3 has 15 amino acids. Germline V CDR1 and CDR2: MNHEY, SMNVEV (reference sequence). With 3 bases clipped from V and 9 bases from J, the junction kept 4 bases outside the gene matches. CDR3: CASSFTGTGGSPLHF. CDR3 nucleotides: TGTGCCAGCAGTTTTACCGGGACAGGGGGTTCACCCCTCCACTTT.

As DNA, the CDR3 is TGTGCCAGCAGTTACTCCCTAGCCAATGAGCAGTTCTTC. As protein: CASSYSLANEQFF. The gene calls are TRBV6-5 and TRBJ2-1; TRBD2 is a possible D gene (5 bases). Trimming left V 0 bases short and J 6 bases short, with 6 bases between. This CDR3 spans 13 amino acids. Germline CDR1 MNHEY, CDR2 SVGAGI.